This is a list of T cell receptor beta chains from one sample in a study of cytomegalovirus exposure and HLA in healthy donors. The repertoire was sequenced with immunoSEQ multiplex PCR; TCRdb's copy has only in-frame clones and lacks some. The profile shows around 130,000 clones, around three quarters of them singletons. Sequenced input: PBMCs. These TCRs come from a woman aged 50 to 65 in good health and CMV-seronegative. CDR3s include the opening cysteine and the closing phenylalanine or tryptophan. The D gene is left open where the match is weak. Where a row states a size, it is once, few, many or the class of an expanded clone; other rows omit it.

V: TRBV29-1
D: .
J: TRBJ2-2
size: few
CDR3: CSVEGHDTGELFF
DNA: TGCAGCGTTGAAGGTCATGACACCGGGGAGCTGTTTTTT

V: TRBV29-1
D: .
J: TRBJ2-2
size: .
CDR3: CSVESAGANTGELFF
DNA: TGCAGCGTTGAAAGCGCGGGCGCGAACACCGGGGAGCTGTTTTTT

V: TRBV5-4
D: .
J: TRBJ2-7
size: .
CDR3: CASSRGTNSYEQYF
DNA: TGTGCCAGCAGCAGAGGGACAAACTCCTACGAGCAGTACTTC

V: TRBV29-1
D: .
J: TRBJ1-1
size: .
CDR3: CSVRRGTEAFF
DNA: TGCAGCGTGCGCAGGGGCACTGAAGCTTTCTTT

V: TRBV5-8
D: TRBD1
J: TRBJ1-5
size: .
CDR3: CASSLGDRGFHQPQHF
DNA: TGTGCCAGCAGCTTGGGGGACAGGGGTTTTCATCAGCCCCAGCATTTT

V: TRBV5-4
D: .
J: TRBJ2-3
size: .
CDR3: CASSKLVSLGTDTQYF
DNA: TGTGCCAGCAGCAAACTAGTTTCCCTTGGCACAGATACGCAGTATTTT

V: TRBV5-4
D: TRBD1
J: TRBJ1-2
size: .
CDR3: CASSLAGQGNYGYTF
DNA: TGTGCCAGCAGCTTGGCGGGACAGGGGAACTATGGCTACACCTTC

V: TRBV4-1
D: TRBD2
J: TRBJ2-7
size: .
CDR3: CASSQVVAGAEQYF
DNA: TGCGCCAGCAGCCAAGTCGTTGCGGGAGCCGAGCAGTACTTC

V: TRBV15
D: TRBD2
J: TRBJ2-3
size: few
CDR3: CATSRDKGGLAGGLADTQYF
DNA: TGTGCCACCAGCAGAGATAAGGGCGGACTAGCGGGAGGTCTAGCAGATACGCAGTATTTT

V: TRBV7-9
D: TRBD1
J: TRBJ2-7
size: .
CDR3: CASSRGTGGFYEQYF
DNA: TGTGCCAGCAGCCGGGGGACAGGGGGCTTCTACGAGCAGTACTTC

V: TRBV5-6
D: .
J: TRBJ2-1
size: few
CDR3: CASSLATGWYEQFF
DNA: TGTGCCAGCAGCTTGGCTACAGGGTGGTATGAGCAGTTCTTC

V: TRBV19
D: TRBD2
J: TRBJ2-2
size: few
CDR3: CASSRELAGNTGELFF
DNA: TGTGCCAGTAGTAGAGAACTAGCGGGTAACACCGGGGAGCTGTTTTTT

V: TRBV6-4
D: TRBD2
J: TRBJ2-1
size: .
CDR3: CASSGLAGGYNEQFF
DNA: TGTGCCAGCAGTGGACTAGCGGGAGGGTACAATGAGCAGTTCTTC

V: TRBV12-2
D: .
J: TRBJ2-7
size: .
CDR3: CASRYGGEFYEQYF
DNA: TGTGCAAGTCGCTATGGGGGGGAGTTCTACGAGCAGTACTTC

V: TRBV13
D: .
J: TRBJ1-5
size: .
CDR3: CASSRGGSNQPQHF
DNA: TGTGCCAGCAGTCGAGGTGGCTCCAATCAGCCCCAGCATTTT

V: TRBV2
D: TRBD2
J: TRBJ2-5
size: .
CDR3: CASSDRVSGKTQYF
DNA: TGTGCCAGCAGTGATAGGGTGAGCGGGAAGACCCAGTACTTC

V: TRBV9
D: TRBD2
J: TRBJ2-1
size: few
CDR3: CASSVAGGGYNEQFF
DNA: TGTGCCAGCAGCGTAGCGGGGGGAGGCTACAATGAGCAGTTCTTC

V: TRBV28
D: TRBD1
J: TRBJ2-3
size: few
CDR3: CASSFTGVGPDTQYF
DNA: TGTGCCAGCAGTTTCACAGGGGTCGGGCCAGATACGCAGTATTTT

V: TRBV27
D: .
J: TRBJ1-5
size: .
CDR3: CASSSTGYPNQPQHF
DNA: TGTGCCAGCAGTTCCACAGGGTACCCCAATCAGCCCCAGCATTTT

V: TRBV5-6
D: TRBD1
J: TRBJ1-2
size: .
CDR3: CASTPGQDSYYGYTF
DNA: TGTGCCAGCACCCCCGGACAGGATTCTTACTATGGCTACACCTTC

V: TRBV5-4
D: .
J: TRBJ2-2
size: .
CDR3: CASSRHRVGNTGELFF
DNA: TGTGCCAGCAGCCGCCACAGGGTTGGAAACACCGGGGAGCTGTTTTTT

V: TRBV5-6
D: .
J: TRBJ1-2
size: .
CDR3: CASSLGQGNYGYTF
DNA: TGTGCCAGCAGCTTAGGGCAGGGAAACTATGGCTACACCTTC

V: TRBV7-9
D: TRBD2
J: TRBJ2-5
size: .
CDR3: CASSPRGGETQYF
DNA: TGTGCCAGCAGCCCCCGGGGGGGAGAGACCCAGTACTTC

V: TRBV28
D: TRBD1
J: TRBJ2-3
size: .
CDR3: CASSLGQGMGEDTQYF
DNA: TGTGCCAGCAGTTTGGGACAGGGTATGGGCGAAGATACGCAGTATTTT

V: TRBV14
D: .
J: TRBJ1-2
size: .
CDR3: CASSQQQNYGYTF
DNA: TGTGCCAGCAGCCAACAACAAAACTATGGCTACACCTTC

V: TRBV12-5
D: TRBD2
J: TRBJ2-5
size: once
CDR3: CASGLGAGGIETQYF
DNA: TGTGCTAGTGGTTTAGGAGCGGGAGGCATAGAGACCCAGTACTTC